This T cell receptor (beta chain) appears in the sequencing data of a study of early T cells in non-severe SARS-CoV-2 infection. Via MiXCR, TCRdb re-called the 5' RACE reads, giving one row per CDR3 protein. This table holds about 83,000 distinct CDR3 sequences, about 10% found once. This material consisted of whole blood, taken at baseline. The receptor was isolated from an adult who was a healthcare worker with PCR-confirmed SARS-CoV-2 infection or an uninfected control (not recorded which).

The CDR3 protein is CASRDRGSSLHF. Written as DNA, the CDR3 is TGTGCCAGCCGGGACAGGGGGTCGTCCCTCCACTTT. The J gene is TRBJ1-6, the V gene TRBV12-3 or TRBV12-4; 11 nucleotides line up with TRBD1. J was trimmed by 14 bases and V by 8 bases; bases with no gene match: 5. The CDR3 loop spans 12 amino acids.